The rows below give T cell receptor beta chains drawn from one sample of a study of response to subunit inactivated influenza vaccine. TCRdb used MiXCR to reprocess the RT-PCR reads, holding one entry per CDR3 protein. The sample has some 800,000 distinct CDR3 sequences; 21% are singletons. Source: PBMCs from blood, taken about 5 days after vaccination. All receptors come from a man in his forties or fifties who received an inactivated influenza vaccine. Both conserved end residues are part of each CDR3. D genes are given only for firm matches. Size values are once, few and many counts, or a class for expanded clones, and some rows have none.

TRBJ1-1 | TRBV6-4 | TRBD1 | NA | CASKDRGKVNTEAFF | TGTGCCAGCAAAGACAGGGGTAAAGTGAACACTGAAGCTTTCTTT
TRBJ2-5 | TRBV7-9 | NA | NA | CASRRGSTSETQYF | TGTGCCAGCAGAAGGGGGAGTACCTCGGAGACCCAGTACTTC
TRBJ1-1 | TRBV7-9 | NA | few | CASSFKGRGEAFF | TGTGCCAGCAGCTTTAAGGGAAGGGGTGAAGCTTTCTTT
TRBJ2-1 | TRBV25-1 | TRBD2 | few | CASSELALAGSYNEQFF | TGTGCCAGCAGTGAACTCGCGTTAGCGGGATCCTACAATGAGCAGTTCTTC
TRBJ2-3 | TRBV10-2 | NA | NA | CASSDRVPVDTQYF | TGCGCCAGCAGTGATCGGGTGCCGGTGGATACGCAGTATTTT
TRBJ1-4 | TRBV4-2 | NA | NA | CASSQGTANNEKLFF | TGTGCCAGCAGCCAAGGTACAGCCAACAATGAAAAACTGTTTTTT
TRBJ2-7 | TRBV10-2 | TRBD2 | few | CASSDPGEGSYEQYF | TGCGCCAGCAGTGACCCCGGGGAGGGTTCCTACGAGCAGTACTTC
TRBJ2-1 | TRBV6-2/TRBV6-3 | TRBD2 | few | CASSVIAGGRNNEQFF | TGTGCCAGCAGTGTGATAGCGGGAGGGCGGAACAATGAGCAGTTCTTC
TRBJ2-1 | TRBV20-1 | TRBD2 | NA | CSAELAGLYNEQFF | TGCAGTGCTGAACTAGCGGGTCTCTACAATGAGCAGTTCTTC
TRBJ2-5 | TRBV9 | TRBD1 | NA | CASSGRDRQETQYF | TGTGCCAGCAGCGGCCGGGACAGACAAGAGACCCAGTACTTC
TRBJ1-6 | TRBV20-1 | NA | NA | CSASAGSSYNSPLHF | TGCAGTGCTAGCGCAGGGAGCTCCTATAATTCACCCCTCCACTTT
TRBJ2-5 | TRBV14 | TRBD2 | NA | CASSQDISGKYSDETQYF | TGTGCCAGCAGCCAAGATATCAGCGGGAAGTATAGCGATGAGACCCAGTACTTC
TRBJ2-7 | TRBV7-9 | TRBD2 | NA | CASSPPGGIYEQYF | TGTGCCAGCAGCCCCCCCGGGGGGATCTACGAGCAGTACTTC
TRBJ2-2 | TRBV24-1 | TRBD2 | NA | CATRRGADGELFF | TGTGCCACCAGGCGGGGGGCGGACGGGGAGCTGTTTTTT
TRBJ2-5 | TRBV11-2 | NA | few | CASRNGGQGTQYF | TGTGCCAGCAGAAACGGGGGGCAGGGGACCCAGTACTTC
TRBJ2-3 | TRBV5-1 | NA | many | CASSLGTAGDTQYF | TGCGCCAGCAGCCTCGGGACAGCGGGAGATACGCAGTATTTT
TRBJ2-1 | TRBV29-1 | TRBD2 | NA | CSVCTGLAGDCSYNEQFF | TGCAGCGTTTGTACGGGACTAGCGGGCGACTGCTCCTACAATGAGCAGTTCTTC
TRBJ1-5 | TRBV20-1 | TRBD1 | NA | CSARATTGGNQPQHF | TGCAGTGCTAGAGCTACCACAGGGGGCAATCAGCCCCAGCATTTT
TRBJ2-4 | TRBV5-1 | NA | many | CASSLVSSRSGGIQYF | TGCGCCAGCAGCTTGGTCTCTTCGCGGTCCGGCGGCATTCAGTACTTC
TRBJ1-1 | TRBV20-1 | TRBD1 | NA | CSAPGTGDRITEAFF | TGCAGTGCTCCCGGGACAGGGGACCGGATCACTGAAGCTTTCTTT
TRBJ1-5 | TRBV6-1 | NA | NA | CASSHTLGDQPQHF | TGTGCCAGCAGTCACACGCTTGGGGATCAGCCCCAGCATTTT
TRBJ2-2 | TRBV6-1 | NA | NA | CASSQTGRDTGELFF | TGTGCCAGCAGTCAGACAGGCCGGGACACCGGGGAGCTGTTTTTT
TRBJ2-1 | TRBV29-1 | NA | NA | CSAGTRVLEPYEQFF | TGCAGCGCAGGTACCCGGGTCCTGGAACCATATGAGCAGTTCTTC
TRBJ2-1 | TRBV24-1 | TRBD1 | few | CATSSRAGGIHEQFF | TGTGCCACCAGTAGCAGGGCAGGGGGAATCCATGAGCAGTTCTTC
TRBJ2-7 | TRBV3-1 | TRBD2 | NA | CASSQEAAGDSYEQYF | TGTGCCAGCAGCCAAGAAGCGGCGGGGGATTCCTACGAGCAGTACTTC
TRBJ2-7 | TRBV20-1 | TRBD1 | NA | CSARRDRGYYEQYF | TGCAGTGCTAGAAGGGACAGGGGATATTACGAGCAGTACTTC
TRBJ2-7 | TRBV28 | TRBD2 | few | CASRRGGTYEQYF | TGTGCCAGCAGGAGGGGAGGGACCTACGAGCAGTACTTC
TRBJ2-7 | TRBV20-1 | TRBD1 | many | CSVGASVLDRVYEQYF | TGCAGTGTGGGGGCGAGTGTCTTGGACAGGGTCTACGAGCAGTACTTC
TRBJ1-4 | TRBV30 | NA | once | CAWSALTTNEKLFF | TGTGCCTGGAGTGCATTAACTACGAATGAAAAACTGTTTTTT
TRBJ1-1 | TRBV20-1 | NA | few | CSAIRQGNTEAFF | TGCAGTGCTATCAGACAAGGGAACACTGAAGCTTTCTTT
TRBJ2-7 | TRBV12-3/TRBV12-4 | TRBD2 | NA | CASSLLGGGYEQYF | TGTGCCAGCAGTTTATTGGGGGGGGGATACGAGCAGTACTTC
TRBJ2-1 | TRBV2 | TRBD2 | NA | CASSEVRTSGYYNEQFF | TGTGCCAGCAGTGAAGTAAGGACTAGCGGTTACTACAATGAGCAGTTCTTC
TRBJ1-1 | TRBV4-2 | NA | once | CASSQLGREGTEAFF | TGTGCCAGCAGCCAATTAGGGAGGGAAGGCACTGAAGCTTTCTTT
TRBJ2-3 | TRBV4-1 | NA | NA | CASSQGPTGSTDTQYF | TGCGCCAGCAGCCAGGGCCCGACAGGCAGCACAGATACGCAGTATTTT
TRBJ2-1 | TRBV20-1 | TRBD2 | NA | CSAVNLAVEQFF | TGCAGTGCCGTTAACCTAGCGGTAGAGCAGTTCTTC
TRBJ1-4 | TRBV5-1 | TRBD1 | few | CASSFDRAWREKLFF | TGCGCCAGCAGCTTCGACAGGGCTTGGAGGGAAAAACTGTTTTTT
TRBJ2-1 | TRBV4-2 | NA | NA | CASSQDPDTPGFF | TGTGCCAGCAGCCAAGATCCCGACACTCCGGGGTTCTTC
TRBJ2-7 | TRBV6-2/TRBV6-3 | NA | once | CASSSAGTAYEQYF | TGTGCCAGCAGCTCCGCCGGGACCGCCTACGAGCAGTACTTC
TRBJ2-1 | TRBV5-1 | NA | NA | CASSLGIADYNEQFF | TGCGCCAGCAGCTTGGGGATAGCGGACTACAATGAGCAGTTCTTC
TRBJ2-7 | TRBV20-1 | TRBD2 | NA | CSARVGGRPLWEQYF | TGCAGTGCTAGAGTAGGCGGGAGGCCCCTGTGGGAGCAGTACTTC
TRBJ2-3 | TRBV5-6 | NA | NA | CASSLTGWDTQYF | TGTGCCAGCAGCTTGACAGGGTGGGATACGCAGTATTTT
TRBJ2-2 | TRBV5-1 | NA | many | CASAATGELFF | TGCGCCAGCGCGGCCACCGGGGAGCTGTTTTTT
TRBJ2-7 | TRBV6-1 | NA | few | CASSRPGQKYEQYF | TGTGCCAGCAGTAGGCCGGGACAAAAATACGAGCAGTACTTC
TRBJ2-7 | TRBV12-3/TRBV12-4 | TRBD2 | NA | CASSPGGSMYEQYF | TGTGCCAGCAGTCCGGGGGGGAGCATGTACGAGCAGTACTTC
TRBJ1-1 | TRBV7-8 | NA | few | CASSTTTLDGAEAFF | TGTGCCAGCAGCACCACCACCTTGGACGGCGCTGAAGCTTTCTTT